This T cell receptor (beta chain) was documented in a study of blood T cell repertoires in COVID-19. About the study: Collection of acute and convalescent COVID-19 samples took place in the United States, Italy and Spain. T cells, B-cell-depleted T cells, or PBMCs provided the cDNA or gDNA that served as material.

Study processing details: Estimation of nucleated cell counts was performed using reference gene primer amplification. This table comes from immunoSEQ multiplex PCR, and its TCRdb copy is limited to in-frame clones, with some not included. V, J and clone size are taken as reported in that table, and D and trimming were inferred from the DNA itself. The sample records approximately 110,000 clones, about three quarters being singletons. The CDR3 has 12 residues. Germline V gene data show CDR1 as SEHNR and CDR2 as FQNEAQ (reference sequence). V was trimmed by 5 bases and J by 4 bases, leaving 8 bases between them. This clone was detected only a few times.

This chain connects TRBV7-9 to TRBJ1-1; D gene ambiguous. This receptor was identified in a woman in her 70s with acute or convalescent COVID-19. The sequenced material came from peripheral blood. CDR3 DNA sequence: TGTGCCAGCAGCACCGTCAGCACTGAAGCTTTCTTT. It yields the protein CASSTVSTEAFF.